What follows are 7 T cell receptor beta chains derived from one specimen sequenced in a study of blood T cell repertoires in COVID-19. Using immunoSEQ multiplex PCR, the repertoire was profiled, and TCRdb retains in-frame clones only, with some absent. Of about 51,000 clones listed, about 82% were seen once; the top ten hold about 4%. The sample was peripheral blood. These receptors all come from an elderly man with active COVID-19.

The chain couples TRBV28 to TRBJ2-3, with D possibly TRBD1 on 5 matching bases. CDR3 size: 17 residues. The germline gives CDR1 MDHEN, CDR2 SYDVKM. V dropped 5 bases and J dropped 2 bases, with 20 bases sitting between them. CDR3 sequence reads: CASSQPGLNDNTDTQYF. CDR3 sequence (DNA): TGTGCCAGCAGTCAGCCAGGGTTGAACGATAACACAGATACGCAGTATTTT.

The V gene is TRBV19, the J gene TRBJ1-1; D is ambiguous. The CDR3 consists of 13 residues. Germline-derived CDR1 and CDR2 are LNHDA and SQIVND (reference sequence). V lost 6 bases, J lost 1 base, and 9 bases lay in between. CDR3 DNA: TGTGCCAGTAGGGTGGCCCCGAACACTGAAGCTTTCTTT. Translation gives CASRVAPNTEAFF.

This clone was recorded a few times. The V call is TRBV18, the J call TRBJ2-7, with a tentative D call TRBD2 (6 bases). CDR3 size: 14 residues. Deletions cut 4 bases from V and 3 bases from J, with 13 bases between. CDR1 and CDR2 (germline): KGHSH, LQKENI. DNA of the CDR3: TGTGCCAGCTCACTGGGACTCCTGGACTACGAGCAGTACTTC. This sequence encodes CASSLGLLDYEQYF.

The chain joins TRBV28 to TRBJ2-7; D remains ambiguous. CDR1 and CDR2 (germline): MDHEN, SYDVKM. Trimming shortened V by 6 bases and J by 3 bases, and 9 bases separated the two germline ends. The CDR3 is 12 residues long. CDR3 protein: CASSPQSYEQYF. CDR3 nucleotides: TGTGCCAGCAGCCCACAGAGCTACGAGCAGTACTTC.

The CDR3 DNA sequence: TGTGCCAGCAGGACCACAGGGGACTCTGGAAACACCATATATTTT. Translation: CASRTTGDSGNTIYF. The chain combines TRBV28 with TRBJ1-3, with 7 bases lining up with TRBD1. V trimming: 6 bases; J trimming: 0 bases; junction bases outside the gene matches: 5. The CDR3 covers 15 residues. Germline-derived CDR1 and CDR2 are MDHEN and SYDVKM.

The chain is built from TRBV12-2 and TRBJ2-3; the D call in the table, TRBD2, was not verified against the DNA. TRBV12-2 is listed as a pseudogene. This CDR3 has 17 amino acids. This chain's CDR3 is CASRSGLAGGPGDTQYF. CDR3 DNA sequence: TGTGCAAGTCGCTCGGGACTAGCGGGAGGGCCAGGAGATACGCAGTATTTT.

The DNA for the CDR3 is TGTGCCAGCAGTTACGAGGCATGGGGCGTTAGCTCCTACGAGCAGTACTTC. Its protein product is CASSYEAWGVSSYEQYF. The J gene is TRBJ2-7, the V gene TRBV6-2 or TRBV6-3; D perhaps matches TRBD1 (5 bases). The CDR3 extends over 17 amino acids. V lost 2 bases and J 0 bases, leaving 17 bases between the germline ends. Germline V CDR1 and CDR2: MNHEY, SVGEGT.